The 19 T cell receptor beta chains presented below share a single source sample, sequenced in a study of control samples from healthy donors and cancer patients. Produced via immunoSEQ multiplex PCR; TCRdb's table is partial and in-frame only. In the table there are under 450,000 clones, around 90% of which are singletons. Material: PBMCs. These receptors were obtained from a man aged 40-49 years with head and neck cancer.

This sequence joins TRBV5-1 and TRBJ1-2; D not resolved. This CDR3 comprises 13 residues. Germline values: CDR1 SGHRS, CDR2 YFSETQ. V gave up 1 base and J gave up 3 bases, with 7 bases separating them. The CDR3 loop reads CASSLRQYYGYTF. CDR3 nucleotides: TGCGCCAGCAGCTTGAGGCAGTACTATGGCTACACCTTC.

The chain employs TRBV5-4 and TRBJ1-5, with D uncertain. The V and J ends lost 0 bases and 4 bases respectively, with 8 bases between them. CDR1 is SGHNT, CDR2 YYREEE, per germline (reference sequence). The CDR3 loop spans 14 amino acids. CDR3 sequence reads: CASSLEGGNQPQHF. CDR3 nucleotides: TGTGCCAGCAGCTTGGAAGGTGGGAATCAGCCCCAGCATTTT. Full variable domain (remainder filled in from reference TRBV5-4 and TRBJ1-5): ETGVTQSPTHLIKTRGQQVTLRCSSQSGHNTVSWYQQALGQGPQFIFQYYREEENGRGNFPPRFSGLQFPNYSSELNVNALELDDSALYLCASSLEGGNQPQHFGDGTRLSIL.

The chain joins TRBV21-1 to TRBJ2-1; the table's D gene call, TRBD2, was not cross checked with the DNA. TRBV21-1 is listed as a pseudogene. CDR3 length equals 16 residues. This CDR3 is CASSKGLAGDEDEQFF. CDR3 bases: TGTGCCAGCAGCAAAGGTCTAGCGGGAGACGAGGATGAGCAGTTCTTC.

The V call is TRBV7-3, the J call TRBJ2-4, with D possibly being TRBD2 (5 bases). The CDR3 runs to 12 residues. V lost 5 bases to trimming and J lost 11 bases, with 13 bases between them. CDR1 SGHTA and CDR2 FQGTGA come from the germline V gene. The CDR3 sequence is CASSPPPDFQYF. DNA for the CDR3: TGTGCCAGCAGCCCACCCCCGGACTTTCAGTACTTC. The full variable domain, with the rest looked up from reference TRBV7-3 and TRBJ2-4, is GAGVSQTPSNKVTEKGKYVELRCDPISGHTALYWYRQSLGQGPEFLIYFQGTGAADDSGLPNDRFFAVRPEGSVSTLKIQRTERGDSAVYLCASSPPPDFQYFGAGTRLSVL.

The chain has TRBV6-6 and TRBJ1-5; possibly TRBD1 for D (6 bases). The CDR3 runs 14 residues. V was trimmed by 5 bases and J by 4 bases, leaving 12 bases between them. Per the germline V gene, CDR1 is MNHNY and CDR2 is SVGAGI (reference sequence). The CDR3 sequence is CASSLKGENQPQHF. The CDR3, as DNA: TGTGCCAGCAGTCTTAAGGGGGAAAATCAGCCCCAGCATTTT.

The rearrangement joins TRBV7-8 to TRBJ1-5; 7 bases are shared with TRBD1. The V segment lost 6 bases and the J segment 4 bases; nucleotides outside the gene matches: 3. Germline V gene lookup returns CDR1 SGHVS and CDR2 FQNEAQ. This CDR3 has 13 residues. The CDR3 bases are TGTGCCAGCAGTTCAGGGGGAAATCAGCCCCAGCATTTT. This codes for CASSSGGNQPQHF.

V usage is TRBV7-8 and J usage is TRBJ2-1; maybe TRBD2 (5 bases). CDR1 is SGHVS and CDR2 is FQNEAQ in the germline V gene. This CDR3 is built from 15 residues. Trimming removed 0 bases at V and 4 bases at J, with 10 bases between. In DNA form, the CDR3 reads TGTGCCAGCAGCTTAGCGGCGGGTTTGTACAATGAGCAGTTCTTC. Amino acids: CASSLAAGLYNEQFF. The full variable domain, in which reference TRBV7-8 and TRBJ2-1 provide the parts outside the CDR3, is GAGVSQSPRYKVAKRGQDVALRCDPISGHVSLFWYQQALGQGPEFLTYFQNEAQLDKSGLPSDRFFAERPEGSVSTLKIQRTQQEDSAVYLCASSLAAGLYNEQFFGPGTRLTVL.

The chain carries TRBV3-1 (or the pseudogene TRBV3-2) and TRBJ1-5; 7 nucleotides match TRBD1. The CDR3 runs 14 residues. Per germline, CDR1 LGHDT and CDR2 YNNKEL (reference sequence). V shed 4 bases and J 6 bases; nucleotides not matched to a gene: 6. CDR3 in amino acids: CASSLRQGGQPQHF. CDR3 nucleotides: TGTGCCAGCAGCCTCAGACAGGGAGGTCAGCCCCAGCATTTT.

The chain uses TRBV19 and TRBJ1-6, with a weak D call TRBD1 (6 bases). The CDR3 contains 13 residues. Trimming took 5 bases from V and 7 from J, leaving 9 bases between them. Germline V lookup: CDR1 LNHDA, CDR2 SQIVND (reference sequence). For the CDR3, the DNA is TGTGCCAGTAGTGCAGGGGCGAATTCACCCCTCCACTTT. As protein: CASSAGANSPLHF.

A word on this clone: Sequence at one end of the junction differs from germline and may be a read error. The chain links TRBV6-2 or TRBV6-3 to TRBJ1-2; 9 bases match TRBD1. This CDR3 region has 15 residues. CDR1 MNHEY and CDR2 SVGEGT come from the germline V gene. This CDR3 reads CASSDSDRGVYGYTF. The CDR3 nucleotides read TGTGCCAGCAGTGACTCGGACAGGGGTGTGTATGGCTACACCTTC.

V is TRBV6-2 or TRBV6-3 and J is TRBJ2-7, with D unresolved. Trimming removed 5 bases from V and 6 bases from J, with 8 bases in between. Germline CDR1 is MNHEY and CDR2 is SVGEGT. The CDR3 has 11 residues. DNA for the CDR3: TGTGCCAGCAGTACCGCAGGCGAGCAGTACTTC. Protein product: CASSTAGEQYF.

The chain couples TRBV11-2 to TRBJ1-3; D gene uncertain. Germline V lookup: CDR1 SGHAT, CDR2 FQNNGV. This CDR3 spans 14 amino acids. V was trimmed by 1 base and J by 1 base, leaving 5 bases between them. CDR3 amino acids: CASSLALSGNTIYF. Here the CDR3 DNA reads TGTGCCAGCAGCTTAGCTCTATCTGGAAACACCATATATTTT.

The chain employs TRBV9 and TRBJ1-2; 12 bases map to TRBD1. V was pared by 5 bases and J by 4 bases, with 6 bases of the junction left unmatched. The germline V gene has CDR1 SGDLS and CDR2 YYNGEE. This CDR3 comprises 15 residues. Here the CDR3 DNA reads TGTGCCAGCAGGGGGGACAGGGGGCTGAGCTATGGCTACACCTTC. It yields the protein CASRGDRGLSYGYTF. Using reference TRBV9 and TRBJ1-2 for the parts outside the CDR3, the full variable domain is DSGVTQTPKHLITATGQRVTLRCSPRSGDLSVYWYQQSLDQGLQFLIQYYNGEERAKGNILERFSAQQFPDLHSELNLSSLELGDSALYFCASRGDRGLSYGYTFGSGTRLTVV.

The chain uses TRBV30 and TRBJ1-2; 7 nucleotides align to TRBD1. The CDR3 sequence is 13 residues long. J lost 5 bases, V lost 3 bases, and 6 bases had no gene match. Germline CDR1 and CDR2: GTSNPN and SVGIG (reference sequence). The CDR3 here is CAWRDRATYGYTF. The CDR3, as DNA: TGTGCCTGGAGAGACAGGGCCACATATGGCTACACCTTC.

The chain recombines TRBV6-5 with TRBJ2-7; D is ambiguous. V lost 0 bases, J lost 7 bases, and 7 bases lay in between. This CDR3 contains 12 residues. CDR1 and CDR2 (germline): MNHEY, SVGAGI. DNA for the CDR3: TGTGCCAGCAGTTACTCCCCTGGAGAGCAGTACTTC. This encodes CASSYSPGEQYF.

CDR3 in amino acids: CASSYAGTTYNEQFF. The CDR3 DNA reads TGTGCCAGCAGTTACGCGGGTACGACCTACAATGAGCAGTTCTTC. This chain links TRBV6-5 with TRBJ2-1, with D possibly matching TRBD2 (5 bases). Between the trimmed V and J ends, which lost 2 bases and 2 bases, there was a span of 10 bases. CDR1 is MNHEY and CDR2 is SVGAGI in the germline V gene. The CDR3 has 15 amino acids.

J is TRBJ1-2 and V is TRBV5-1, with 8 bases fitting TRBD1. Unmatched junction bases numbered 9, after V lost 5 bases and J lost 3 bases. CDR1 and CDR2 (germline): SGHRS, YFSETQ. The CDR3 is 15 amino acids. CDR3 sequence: CASRGFGTGDYGYTF. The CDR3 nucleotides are TGCGCCAGCAGGGGGTTCGGGACAGGCGACTATGGCTACACCTTC.

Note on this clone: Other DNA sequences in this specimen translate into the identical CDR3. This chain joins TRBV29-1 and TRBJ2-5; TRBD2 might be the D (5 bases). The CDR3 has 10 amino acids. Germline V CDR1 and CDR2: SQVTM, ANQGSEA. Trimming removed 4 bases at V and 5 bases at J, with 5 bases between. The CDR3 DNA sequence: TGCAGCGTTGGAGGGGAGACCCAGTACTTC. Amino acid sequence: CSVGGETQYF.

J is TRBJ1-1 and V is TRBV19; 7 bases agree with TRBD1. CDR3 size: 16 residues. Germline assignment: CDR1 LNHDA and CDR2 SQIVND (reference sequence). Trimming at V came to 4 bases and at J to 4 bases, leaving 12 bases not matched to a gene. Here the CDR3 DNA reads TGTGCCAGTAGTACACAGGGGAGGAGCGCGTCCACTGAAGCTTTCTTT. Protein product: CASSTQGRSASTEAFF.